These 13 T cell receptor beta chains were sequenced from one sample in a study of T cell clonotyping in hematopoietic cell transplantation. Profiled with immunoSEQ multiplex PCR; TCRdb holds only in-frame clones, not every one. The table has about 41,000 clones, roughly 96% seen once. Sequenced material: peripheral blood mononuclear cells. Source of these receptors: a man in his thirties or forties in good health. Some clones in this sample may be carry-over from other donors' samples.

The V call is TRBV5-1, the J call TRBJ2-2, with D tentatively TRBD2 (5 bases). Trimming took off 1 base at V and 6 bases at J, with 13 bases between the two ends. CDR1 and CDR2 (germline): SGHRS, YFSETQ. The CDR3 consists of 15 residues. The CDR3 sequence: CASSLIGGEAGELFF. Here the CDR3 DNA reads TGCGCCAGCAGCTTGATCGGAGGTGAGGCCGGGGAGCTGTTTTTT.

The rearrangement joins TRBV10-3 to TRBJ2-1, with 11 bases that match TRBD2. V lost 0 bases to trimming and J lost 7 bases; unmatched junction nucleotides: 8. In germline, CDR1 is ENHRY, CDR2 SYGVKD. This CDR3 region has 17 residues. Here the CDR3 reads CAISESLASGGTNEQFF. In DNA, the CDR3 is TGTGCCATCAGTGAGTCCCTCGCTAGCGGGGGGACAAATGAGCAGTTCTTC.

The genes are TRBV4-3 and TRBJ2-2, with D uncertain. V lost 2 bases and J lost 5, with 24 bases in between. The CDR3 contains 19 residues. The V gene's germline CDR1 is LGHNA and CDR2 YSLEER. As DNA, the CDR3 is TGCGCCAGCAGCCAAAACTCTATGGACCGACGAAGAGGTACCGGGGAGCTGTTTTTT. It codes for CASSQNSMDRRRGTGELFF.

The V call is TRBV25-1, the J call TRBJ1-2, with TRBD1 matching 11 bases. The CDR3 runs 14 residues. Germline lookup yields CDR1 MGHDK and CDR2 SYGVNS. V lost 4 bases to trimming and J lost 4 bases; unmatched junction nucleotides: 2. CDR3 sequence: CASSVGTGGYGYTF. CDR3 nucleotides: TGTGCCAGCAGTGTAGGGACAGGGGGCTATGGCTACACCTTC.

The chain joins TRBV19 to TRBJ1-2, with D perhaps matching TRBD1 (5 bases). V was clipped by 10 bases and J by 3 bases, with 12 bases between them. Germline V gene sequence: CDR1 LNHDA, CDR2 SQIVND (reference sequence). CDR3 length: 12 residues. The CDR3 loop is CATPGPYYGYTF. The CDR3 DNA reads TGTGCCACCCCGGGGCCCTACTATGGCTACACCTTC.

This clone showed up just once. The CDR3 nucleotides read TGTGCCAGCAGCCTCGGAGGGGAAATTAATCAGCCCCAGCATTTT. The encoded protein is CASSLGGEINQPQHF. The chain carries TRBV7-2 and TRBJ1-5, with D perhaps matching TRBD1 (5 bases). V dropped 5 bases and J dropped 4 bases, with 15 bases sitting between them. CDR1 is SGHTA, CDR2 FQGNSA, per germline. This CDR3 region has 15 residues.

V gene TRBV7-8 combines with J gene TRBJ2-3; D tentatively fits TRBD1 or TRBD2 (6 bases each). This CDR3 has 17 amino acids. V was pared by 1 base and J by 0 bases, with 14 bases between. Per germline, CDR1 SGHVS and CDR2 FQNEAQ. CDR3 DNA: TGTGCCAGCAGCTTAGTTTTCGGGGGCCTTAGCACAGATACGCAGTATTTT. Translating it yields CASSLVFGGLSTDTQYF.

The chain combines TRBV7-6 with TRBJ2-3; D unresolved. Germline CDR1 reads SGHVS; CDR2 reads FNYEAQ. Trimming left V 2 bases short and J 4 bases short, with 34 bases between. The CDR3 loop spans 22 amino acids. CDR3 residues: CASSLIAERVSTEGFAPDTQYF. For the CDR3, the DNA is TGTGCCAGCAGCTTAATCGCGGAAAGGGTCAGCACGGAAGGATTCGCCCCAGATACGCAGTATTTT.

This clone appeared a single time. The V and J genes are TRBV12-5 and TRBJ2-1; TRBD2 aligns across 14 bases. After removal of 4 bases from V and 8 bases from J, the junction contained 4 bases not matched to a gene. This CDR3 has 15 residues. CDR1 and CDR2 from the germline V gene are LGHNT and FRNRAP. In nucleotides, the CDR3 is TGTGCTAGTGGTTGGGGGACTAGCGGGAGTGATGAGCAGTTCTTC. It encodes CASGWGTSGSDEQFF.

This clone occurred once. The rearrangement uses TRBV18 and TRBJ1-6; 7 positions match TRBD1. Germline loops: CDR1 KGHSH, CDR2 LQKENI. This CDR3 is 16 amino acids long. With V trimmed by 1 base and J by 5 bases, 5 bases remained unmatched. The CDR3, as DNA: TGTGCCAGCTCACCACTTCAGGGACAGAATAATTCACCCCTCCACTTT. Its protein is CASSPLQGQNNSPLHF.

The CDR3 DNA is TGTGCCAGCAGTGCCGAACCCGGGACAGGTATATTGGGGACTGAAGCTTTCTTT. Its translation is CASSAEPGTGILGTEAFF. This sequence joins TRBV6-1 and TRBJ1-1; 8 bases map to TRBD1. From germline, CDR1 is MNHNS and CDR2 SASEGT. J was trimmed by 5 bases and V by 4 bases; bases with no gene match: 18. The CDR3 runs 18 residues.

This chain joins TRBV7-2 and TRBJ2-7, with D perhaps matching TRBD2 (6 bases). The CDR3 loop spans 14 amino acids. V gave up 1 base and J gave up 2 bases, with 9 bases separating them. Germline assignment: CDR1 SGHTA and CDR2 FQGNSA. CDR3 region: CASSLVGGAYEQYF. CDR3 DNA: TGTGCCAGCAGCTTAGTCGGGGGAGCCTACGAGCAGTACTTC.

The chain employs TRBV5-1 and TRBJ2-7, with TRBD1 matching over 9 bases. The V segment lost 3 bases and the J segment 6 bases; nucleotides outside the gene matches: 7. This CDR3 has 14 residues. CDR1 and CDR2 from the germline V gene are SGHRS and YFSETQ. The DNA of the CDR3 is TGCGCCAGCAGCTCGCCCGGGACAGGGTCCGAGCAGTACTTC. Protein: CASSSPGTGSEQYF.